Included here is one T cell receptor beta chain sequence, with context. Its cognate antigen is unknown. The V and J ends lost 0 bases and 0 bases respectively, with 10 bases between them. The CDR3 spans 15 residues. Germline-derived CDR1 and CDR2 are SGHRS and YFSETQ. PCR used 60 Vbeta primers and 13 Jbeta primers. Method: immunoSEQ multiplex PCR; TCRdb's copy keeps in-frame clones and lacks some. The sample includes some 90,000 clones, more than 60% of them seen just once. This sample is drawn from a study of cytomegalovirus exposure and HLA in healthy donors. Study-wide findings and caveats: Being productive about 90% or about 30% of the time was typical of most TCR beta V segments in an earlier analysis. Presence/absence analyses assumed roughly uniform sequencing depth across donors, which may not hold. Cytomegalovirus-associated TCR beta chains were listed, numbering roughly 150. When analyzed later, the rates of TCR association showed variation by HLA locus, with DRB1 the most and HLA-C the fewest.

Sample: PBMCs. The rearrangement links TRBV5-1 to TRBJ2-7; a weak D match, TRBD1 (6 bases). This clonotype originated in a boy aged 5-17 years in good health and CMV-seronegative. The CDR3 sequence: CASSLAGALSYEQYF. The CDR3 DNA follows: TGCGCCAGCAGCTTGGCAGGGGCACTCTCCTACGAGCAGTACTTC.